A selection of T cell receptor beta chains follows, all from one sample in a study of blood T cell repertoires in COVID-19. The table came from immunoSEQ multiplex PCR; TCRdb's copy has only in-frame clones and leaves some out. Among approximately 280,000 clones, 89% were seen once, and the ten largest hold about 12%. Sequencing used peripheral blood. The source is a woman in her sixties with acute or convalescent COVID-19. The CDR3 runs from the conserved cysteine through the conserved F or W. D genes are given only for firm matches. Clone size is given for some rows only: seen once, a few or many times, or a class if the clone is expanded.

CDR3 protein,CDR3 DNA,clone size,J gene,V gene,D gene,CDR3 length
CASSPRKGVTGELFF,TGTGCCAGTAGTCCCCGCAAGGGGGTCACCGGGGAGCTGTTTTTT,-,TRBJ2-2,TRBV19,-,15
CASSWTGINQPQHF,TGTGCCAGCAGCTGGACAGGGATCAATCAGCCCCAGCATTTT,-,TRBJ1-5,TRBV6-5,TRBD1,14
CASSRSGGANEKLFF,TGTGCCAGCTCACGCTCCGGGGGGGCTAATGAAAAACTGTTTTTT,-,TRBJ1-4,TRBV18,-,15
CAPRGRRGYTF,TGTGCCCCGAGGGGGCGGAGGGGCTACACCTTC,-,TRBJ1-2,TRBV11-3,TRBD1,11
CASSRSLGTANYGYTF,TGTGCCAGCAGCCGATCACTGGGGACAGCTAACTATGGCTACACCTTC,-,TRBJ1-2,TRBV3-1/TRBV3-2,TRBD1,16
CAREDRGSGNTIYF,TGTGCCCGCGAGGACAGGGGCTCTGGAAACACCATATATTTT,-,TRBJ1-3,TRBV27,TRBD1,14
CASSADWTGGAGNQPQHF,TGCGCCAGCAGCGCGGATTGGACAGGGGGCGCGGGCAATCAGCCCCAGCATTTT,-,TRBJ1-5,TRBV5-1,TRBD1,18
CASSQVRNTEAFF,TGTGCCAGCAGCCAAGTCCGGAACACTGAAGCTTTCTTT,-,TRBJ1-1,TRBV14,-,13
CASSLWAGGNQPQHF,TGTGCCAGCAGCTTGTGGGCAGGGGGTAATCAGCCCCAGCATTTT,-,TRBJ1-5,TRBV5-8,TRBD1,15
CASSRTGGVGTEAFF,TGTGCCAGCAGTAGGACAGGGGGTGTAGGAACTGAAGCTTTCTTT,-,TRBJ1-1,TRBV6-5,TRBD1,15
CASSGQALNQPQHF,TGCGCCAGCAGTGGCCAGGCACTCAATCAGCCCCAGCATTTT,-,TRBJ1-5,TRBV10-2,-,14
CASSLGLETDYEQYF,TGTGCCAGCAGCTTGGGTCTGGAGACCGACTACGAGCAGTACTTC,-,TRBJ2-7,TRBV5-6,-,15
CATSDPKTSGRDYNEQFF,TGTGCCACCAGTGACCCGAAAACTAGCGGGAGGGATTACAATGAGCAGTTCTTC,-,TRBJ2-1,TRBV24-1,TRBD2,18
CASSLLRGRSNQPQHF,TGTGCCAGTAGCCTACTTAGGGGCCGTAGCAATCAGCCCCAGCATTTT,-,TRBJ1-5,TRBV19,-,16
CASGLGLADNNEQFF,TGTGCTAGTGGTTTGGGACTAGCGGATAACAATGAGCAGTTCTTC,few,TRBJ2-1,TRBV12-5,TRBD2,15
CASSYGGKTGNTIYF,TGTGCCAGCAGTTATGGGGGGAAGACTGGAAACACCATATATTTT,-,TRBJ1-3,TRBV27,-,15
CASSPTGGPRYEQYF,TGTGCCAGCAGTCCGACAGGGGGCCCCCGCTACGAGCAGTACTTC,-,TRBJ2-7,TRBV6-5,TRBD1,15
CASTGQNTGELFF,TGTGCCAGTACCGGACAGAACACCGGGGAGCTGTTTTTT,-,TRBJ2-2,TRBV6-5,-,13
CASSSAGNRGYTF,TGTGCCAGCAGTAGTGCAGGGAATCGTGGCTACACCTTC,-,TRBJ1-2,TRBV4-2,-,13
CASRDRHSGANVLTF,TGTGCCAGCAGGGACAGGCACTCTGGGGCCAACGTCCTGACTTTC,-,TRBJ2-6,TRBV6-5,TRBD1,15
CASSYSGAPGNEQFF,TGTGCCAGCAGTTACTCGGGAGCACCGGGCAATGAGCAGTTCTTC,-,TRBJ2-1,TRBV6-2/TRBV6-3,-,15
CASSRTGREQYF,TGTGCCAGCAGTCGGACAGGGCGAGAGCAGTACTTC,once,TRBJ2-7,TRBV12-3/TRBV12-4,TRBD1,12
CASSGIAGVKAKNIQYF,TGTGCCAGTAGTGGAATAGCGGGGGTCAAAGCCAAAAACATTCAGTACTTC,-,TRBJ2-4,TRBV19,TRBD2,17
CASSLGPRGAGGTEAFF,TGTGCCAGCAGCTTGGGCCCACGAGGGGCAGGGGGCACTGAAGCTTTCTTT,-,TRBJ1-1,TRBV5-4,TRBD1,17
CASSQDRVYGYTF,TGTGCCAGCAGTCAGGACAGGGTTTATGGCTACACCTTC,-,TRBJ1-2,TRBV27,TRBD1,13
CASGPRTGHPPKGNQPQHF,TGTGCTAGTGGTCCTAGGACAGGCCACCCGCCTAAAGGCAATCAGCCCCAGCATTTT,-,TRBJ1-5,TRBV12-5,TRBD1,19
CASSLEAGGVSSYNSPLHF,TGCGCCAGCAGCTTGGAGGCAGGGGGCGTGAGCTCCTATAATTCACCCCTCCACTTT,-,TRBJ1-6,TRBV5-1,TRBD1,19
CASSYARGINYGYTF,TGTGCCAGCAGTTACGCCCGGGGGATTAACTATGGCTACACCTTC,-,TRBJ1-2,TRBV6-2/TRBV6-3,-,15